The clone carrying this T cell receptor beta chain was seen a single time. In the authors' workflow: Estimates of nucleated cell counts were drawn from the amplification of reference gene primers. Some clones are missing from TCRdb's copy, which holds only in-frame ones; the method was immunoSEQ multiplex PCR. The V and J calls and clone size were taken over from that table, and D and trimming were inferred from the DNA. The table includes around 460,000 clones, about 90% detected once. The sample comes from a study of blood T cell repertoires in COVID-19. Study-level background: Material from acute and convalescent COVID-19 was sourced from the United States, Italy and Spain. T cells, B-cell-depleted T cells, or PBMCs supplied cDNA or gDNA.

The Seattle patients, enrolled during active infection, were followed longitudinally. This CDR3 has 13 amino acids. Deletions cut 9 bases from V and 3 bases from J, with 14 bases between. CDR1 is LNHDA and CDR2 is SQIVND in the germline V gene (reference sequence). The chain joins TRBV19 to TRBJ1-2; weak D call: TRBD1 (5 bases). This clonotype originated in a young man with COVID-19, enrolled during active disease. Sequencing was carried out using peripheral blood. CDR3 sequence (DNA): TGTGCCAGCAGAGACAGCAAATACTATGGCTACACCTTC. It translates to CASRDSKYYGYTF.